These 15 T cell receptor beta chains were all obtained from the same sample, sequenced in a study of blood T cell repertoires in COVID-19. The protocol was immunoSEQ multiplex PCR, while the TCRdb copy is restricted to in-frame clones and leaves out a portion. The sample records 46,000 or so clones, about 92% being singletons. The material sequenced was peripheral blood. The receptors were gathered from a man aged 65 to 85 with active COVID-19.

The gene calls are TRBV6-5 and TRBJ2-2; D gene uncertain. The V and J ends lost 7 bases and 0 bases respectively, with 12 bases between them. This CDR3 region has 15 residues. Germline loops: CDR1 MNHEY, CDR2 SVGAGI. In DNA, the CDR3 is TGTGCCAGCAATCCGGGTCAAGCGAACACCGGGGAGCTGTTTTTT. It translates to CASNPGQANTGELFF.

J is TRBJ2-5 and V is TRBV7-9; D gene unclear. This CDR3 is 13 amino acids long. V was shortened by 2 bases and J by 3 bases, with 7 bases between the two germline ends. Germline values: CDR1 SEHNR, CDR2 FQNEAQ (reference sequence). This CDR3 reads CASSLSVEETQYF. CDR3 nucleotides: TGTGCCAGCAGCTTATCAGTCGAAGAGACCCAGTACTTC.

The chain has TRBV7-3 and TRBJ2-1; 7 positions agree with TRBD2. Germline V gene sequence: CDR1 SGHTA, CDR2 FQGTGA. The CDR3 contains 17 residues. With 1 base clipped from V and 2 bases from J, the junction kept 8 bases outside the gene matches. The DNA of the CDR3 is TGTGCCAGCAGCTTAAAAGGTAGCGGGCCCCCCTACAATGAGCAGTTCTTC. Translated: CASSLKGSGPPYNEQFF. Drawing the rest from reference TRBV7-3 and TRBJ2-1, the complete variable domain is GAGVSQTPSNKVTEKGKYVELRCDPISGHTALYWYRQSLGQGPEFLIYFQGTGAADDSGLPNDRFFAVRPEGSVSTLKIQRTERGDSAVYLCASSLKGSGPPYNEQFFGPGTRLTVL.

In nucleotides, the CDR3 is TGTGCCAGTAGTATAGCCAGGGGGCCACCCCTCCACTTT. This codes for CASSIARGPPLHF. The V call is TRBV19, the J call TRBJ1-6, with 8 positions matching TRBD1. The CDR3 runs to 13 residues. V was clipped by 1 base and J by 11 bases; unmatched bases: 1. Germline assignment: CDR1 LNHDA and CDR2 SQIVND (reference sequence).

The V call is TRBV18, the J call TRBJ1-3; weak D call: TRBD1 (6 bases). This CDR3 region has 14 residues. V lost 5 bases and J 1 base, leaving 9 bases between the germline ends. Germline CDR1 is KGHSH and CDR2 is LQKENI. In nucleotides, the CDR3 is TGTGCCAGCTCAACAGACAGGTCTGGAAACACCATATATTTT. Its protein product is CASSTDRSGNTIYF.

Written as DNA, the CDR3 is TGTGCCAGCAGCTACCGTGGCGGGCAAGATACGCAGTATTTT. Encoded protein: CASSYRGGQDTQYF. The gene calls are TRBV7-9 and TRBJ2-3; possible D gene TRBD2, 5 bases. Germline values: CDR1 SEHNR, CDR2 FQNEAQ (reference sequence). V gave up 4 bases and J gave up 5 bases, with 13 bases separating them. This CDR3 region has 14 residues. Together with reference TRBV7-9 and TRBJ2-3, the CDR3 gives the full variable domain: DTGVSQNPRHKITKRGQNVTFRCDPISEHNRLYWYRQTLGQGPEFLTYFQNEAQLEKSRLLSDRFSAERPKGSFSTLEIQRTEQGDSAMYLCASSYRGGQDTQYFGPGTRLTVL.

The chain is built from TRBV27 and TRBJ2-3; 7 nucleotides align to TRBD1. V lost 5 bases to trimming and J lost 2 bases; unmatched junction nucleotides: 7. This CDR3 contains 15 residues. Germline V gene data show CDR1 as MNHEY and CDR2 as SMNVEV (reference sequence). As DNA, the CDR3 is TGTGCCAGCAGTCCCTGGGACAGTCCCACAGATACGCAGTATTTT. This codes for CASSPWDSPTDTQYF.

The chain uses TRBV5-4 and TRBJ1-1; D gene unclear. Germline V gives CDR1 SGHNT, CDR2 YYREEE (reference sequence). V shed 4 bases and J shed 0 bases, with 13 bases lying between them. This CDR3 is 15 amino acids long. The CDR3 sequence is CASSPLTTVNTEAFF. Written as DNA, the CDR3 is TGTGCCAGCAGCCCCTTGACAACTGTGAACACTGAAGCTTTCTTT.

The chain couples TRBV4-3 to TRBJ2-3; maybe TRBD2 (5 bases). The V gene lost 0 bases and the J gene lost 2 bases, with 15 bases spanning the gap. This CDR3 has 17 residues. Germline assignment: CDR1 LGHNA and CDR2 YSLEER. The CDR3 protein is CASSQDHGNSNTDTQYF. The CDR3 coding sequence is TGCGCCAGCAGCCAAGATCACGGGAATTCAAACACAGATACGCAGTATTTT.

The J gene is TRBJ2-7, the V gene TRBV19, with 7 bases that match TRBD1. Per germline, CDR1 LNHDA and CDR2 SQIVND (reference sequence). The CDR3 spans 14 residues. Trimming at V came to 10 bases and at J to 2 bases, leaving 11 bases not matched to a gene. CDR3 region: CATSYRDSTYEQYF. CDR3 coding DNA: TGTGCCACTTCGTACCGGGACAGTACCTACGAGCAGTACTTC.

The rearrangement joins TRBV27 to TRBJ1-4, with 7 bases that match TRBD1. Germline values: CDR1 MNHEY, CDR2 SMNVEV (reference sequence). The CDR3 runs to 15 residues. The V segment lost 6 bases and the J segment 4 bases; nucleotides outside the gene matches: 8. The CDR3 here is CASRPGQAGNEKLFF. In DNA form, the CDR3 reads TGTGCCAGCAGACCCGGACAGGCGGGTAATGAAAAACTGTTTTTT.

V gene TRBV11-2 combines with J gene TRBJ2-7, with D perhaps TRBD2 (7 bases). CDR3 length: 16 amino acids. The germline V gene has CDR1 SGHAT and CDR2 FQNNGV. The ends were cut back, 5 bases at V and 6 bases at J, with 23 bases in the middle. This CDR3 reads CASSRTIGGAASEQYF. CDR3 nucleotide sequence: TGTGCCAGCAGCCGTACAATTGGGGGGGCTGCGAGCGAGCAGTACTTC.

This clone occurred a few times. This chain uses TRBV6-5 with TRBJ1-3; a possible D gene is TRBD1 (5 bases). The CDR3 contains 14 residues. The V end lost 4 bases, the J end lost 4 bases, and 11 bases lay between the germline ends. In germline, CDR1 is MNHEY, CDR2 SVGAGI. CDR3 loop: CASSLQGWGNTIYF. The CDR3, as DNA: TGTGCCAGCAGTTTGCAGGGATGGGGAAACACCATATATTTT.

This clone was recorded only once. The rearrangement joins TRBV28 to TRBJ2-7; 7 positions match TRBD1. Germline assignment: CDR1 MDHEN and CDR2 SYDVKM. Unmatched junction bases numbered 20, after V lost 10 bases and J lost 8 bases. This CDR3 is 15 amino acids long. The CDR3 DNA is TGTGCCACCAAATTCACCGGACAGGCCAACGGGCAGCAGTACTTC. This translates into CATKFTGQANGQQYF.

The V call is TRBV12-3 or TRBV12-4, the J call TRBJ2-1; D not certain. This CDR3 spans 13 amino acids. Trimming removed 3 bases from V and 4 bases from J, with 7 bases in between. CDR3 sequence reads: CASSFVGYNEQFF. As DNA, the CDR3 is TGTGCCAGCAGTTTTGTCGGTTACAATGAGCAGTTCTTC.